This T cell receptor (beta chain) originates from a study of molecular identifiers for immune sequencing clone quantification listed by TCRdb under 2018. Regarding the complete study: In a replicate experiment, RNA from approximately 22,000 or 94,000 naive CD8 T cells was split into five aliquots, four of which were sequenced. CD8 T cells were used in a methods study to benchmark molecular-identifier clustering-based TCR repertoire sequencing (MIDCIRS) and TCR RNA copy counting. The paper's findings and limits, for the study overall: Spiked-in Jurkat TCR RNA equivalent to a single cell was reported to be detectable even among 800,000 to 1,000,000 naive CD8 T cells. When barcode sub-clustering was left out, chimeric consensus sequences inflated TCR diversity, with chimeras reaching as high as 47%. Spiked-in Jurkat TCR RNA (about ten copies' worth), which is not part of the donor repertoire, was contained in the naive libraries. Clones above 20 RNA copies held over 99% of molecules in CMV-specific effector cells but under 1% in naive cells. Modeling gave about three recovered TCR RNA copies per cell versus around 10 by digital PCR, implying 25% to 30% capture efficiency. The sizes of highly expanded clones could end up underestimated when identical TCR molecules share a barcode.

Details on this clonotype: The antigen this receptor binds is unknown. A read error may be the cause here, since a much bigger clone is one base away.

CDR1 and CDR2 are drawn from the germline V gene: SQVTM, ANQGSEA. Including cysteine and phenylalanine, the CDR3 has 13 amino acids. The read is trimmed to its CDR3 DNA, 39 bases read in frame from base 1. Libraries of naive CD8 T cells were built from anywhere between roughly 20,000 and 1,100,000 sorted cells, with 10%, 30% or 50% of the purified RNA used. On a BD FACSAria II, naive CD8 T cells were FACS-sorted as CD8+CD4-CCR7+CD45RA+ and collected into RLT Plus buffer. To test detection sensitivity, Jurkat RNA equal to fewer than 13 TCR copies was added to samples of about 17,000-1,100,000 naive CD8 T cells. Enrichment of CD8 T cells was performed with RosetteSep CD8+ T Cell Enrichment Cocktail and Ficoll-Paque, after which ACK red cell lysis was carried out. Libraries came from PCR. Sequenced using an Illumina HiSeq 4000. Bulk TCR libraries were made following a previously described method, with the TCR primers given in Table S5. Purification of total RNA was performed with the Qiagen AllPrep DNA/RNA kit. Before any analysis, reads coming from multiple sequencing runs of the same library were combined into one pool. For the original study's pipeline: Reads were retained only if their TCR constant sequence matched exactly, and those retained reads were trimmed to 150 nt and grouped according to their 12-nt molecular barcodes. Reads in each barcode group were sub-clustered using a 15% Levenshtein threshold, and a quality-weighted consensus sequence was built for each RNA molecule. Non-functional sequences were excluded, and lower-count sequences lying one edit away from another sequence were also excluded. Barcode sub-clusters with fewer than 20% of the maximum read count were removed, based on fitting two negative binomial distributions. The raw public reads went through TCRdb reprocessing: fastp at Q25, MiXCR clone calling, in-frame beta chains kept. Each CDR3 protein appears once, grouped with its most common genes and DNA. TCRdb's processing, not the study's, gives the V and J calls here. The sample table holds tens of thousands of distinct CDR3 sequences, of which 20% to 25% were seen once. The ten most abundant clones make up more than 0.85% of the sample.

This receptor was identified in a human donor in good health. Some libraries in this study had Jurkat cell RNA spiked in. The chain is assembled from TRBV29-1 and TRBJ2-7, with the D gene not confidently named. Source material: naive CD8+ T cells from blood, with Jurkat cell RNA spiked in. The cell subset or site label on this specimen signifies: FACS-sorted CD8+CD4-CCR7+CD45RA+ naive T cells. The CDR3 loop reads CSVLGDAAYEQCF. The bases read TGCAGCGTTTTGGGTGACGCAGCCTACGAGCAGTGCTTC.